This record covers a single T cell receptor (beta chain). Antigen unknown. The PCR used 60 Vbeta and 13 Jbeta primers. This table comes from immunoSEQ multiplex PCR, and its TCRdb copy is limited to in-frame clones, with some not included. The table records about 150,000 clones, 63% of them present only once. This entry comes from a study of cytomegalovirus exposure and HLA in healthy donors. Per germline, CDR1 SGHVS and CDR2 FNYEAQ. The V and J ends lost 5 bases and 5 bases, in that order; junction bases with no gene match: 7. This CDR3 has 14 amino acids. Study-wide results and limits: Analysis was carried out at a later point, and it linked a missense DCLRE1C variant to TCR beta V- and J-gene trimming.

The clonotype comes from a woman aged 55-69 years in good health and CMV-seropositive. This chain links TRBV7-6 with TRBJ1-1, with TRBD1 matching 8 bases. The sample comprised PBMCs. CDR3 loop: CASSPTTGDTEAFF. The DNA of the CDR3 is TGTGCCAGCAGCCCAACGACAGGGGATACTGAAGCTTTCTTT. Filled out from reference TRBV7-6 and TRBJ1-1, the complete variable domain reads GAGVSQSPRYKVTKRGQDVALRCDPISGHVSLYWYRQALGQGPEFLTYFNYEAQQDKSGLPNDRFSAERPEGSISTLTIQRTEQRDSAMYRCASSPTTGDTEAFFGQGTRLTVV.